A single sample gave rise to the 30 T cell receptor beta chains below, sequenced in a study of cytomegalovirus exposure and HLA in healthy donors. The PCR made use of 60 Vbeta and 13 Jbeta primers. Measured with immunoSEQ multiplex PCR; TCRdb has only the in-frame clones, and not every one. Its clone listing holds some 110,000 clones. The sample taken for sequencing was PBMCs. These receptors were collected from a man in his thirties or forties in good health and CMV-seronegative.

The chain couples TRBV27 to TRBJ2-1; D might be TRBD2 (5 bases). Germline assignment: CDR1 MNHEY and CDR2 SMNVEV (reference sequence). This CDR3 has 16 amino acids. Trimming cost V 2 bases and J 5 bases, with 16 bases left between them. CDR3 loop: CASSLPINGVNNEQFF. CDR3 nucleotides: TGTGCCAGCAGTTTACCGATCAACGGGGTAAACAATGAGCAGTTCTTC.

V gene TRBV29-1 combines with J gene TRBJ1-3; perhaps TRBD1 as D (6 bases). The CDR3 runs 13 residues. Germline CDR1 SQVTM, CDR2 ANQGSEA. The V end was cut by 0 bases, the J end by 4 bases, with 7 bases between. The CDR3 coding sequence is TGCAGCGTTGAAGATGGACAGGGAAACACCATATATTTT. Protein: CSVEDGQGNTIYF. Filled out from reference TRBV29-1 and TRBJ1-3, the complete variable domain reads SAVISQKPSRDICQRGTSLTIQCQVDSQVTMMFWYRQQPGQSLTLIATANQGSEATYESGFVIDKFPISRPNLTFSTLTVSNMSPEDSSIYLCSVEDGQGNTIYFGEGSWLTVV.

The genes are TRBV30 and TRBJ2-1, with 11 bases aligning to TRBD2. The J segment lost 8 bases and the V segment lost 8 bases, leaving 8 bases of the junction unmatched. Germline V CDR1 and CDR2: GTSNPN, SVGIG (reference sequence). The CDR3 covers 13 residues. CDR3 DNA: TGTGCCGGATCTAGCGGGAGGAACGATGAGCAGTTCTTC. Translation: CAGSSGRNDEQFF.

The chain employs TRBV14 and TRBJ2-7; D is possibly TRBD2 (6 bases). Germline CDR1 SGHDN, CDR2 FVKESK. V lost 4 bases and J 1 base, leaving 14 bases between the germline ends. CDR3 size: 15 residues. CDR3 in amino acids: CASSLQPGGSYEQYF. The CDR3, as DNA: TGTGCCAGCAGCCTACAACCCGGGGGTTCCTACGAGCAGTACTTC. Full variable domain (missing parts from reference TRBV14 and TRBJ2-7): EAGVTQFPSHSVIEKGQTVTLRCDPISGHDNLYWYRRVMGKEIKFLLHFVKESKQDESGMPNNRFLAERTGGTYSTLKVQPAELEDSGVYFCASSLQPGGSYEQYFGPGTRLTVT.

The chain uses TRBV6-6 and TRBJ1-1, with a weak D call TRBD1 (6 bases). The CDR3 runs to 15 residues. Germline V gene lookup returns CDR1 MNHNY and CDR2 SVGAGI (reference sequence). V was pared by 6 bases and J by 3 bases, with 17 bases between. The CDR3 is CASSYGGALDTEAFF. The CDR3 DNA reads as TGTGCCAGCAGCTACGGGGGGGCTTTGGACACTGAAGCTTTCTTT.

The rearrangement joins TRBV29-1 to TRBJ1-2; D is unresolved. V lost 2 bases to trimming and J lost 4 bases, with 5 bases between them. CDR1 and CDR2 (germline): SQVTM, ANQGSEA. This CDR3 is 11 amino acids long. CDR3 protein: CSVESLYGYTF. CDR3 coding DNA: TGCAGCGTTGAAAGCCTCTATGGCTACACCTTC.

DNA for the CDR3: TGCGCCAGCAGCCAAGAGGGCAGGCAACTCCGCTATGGCTACACCTTC. This codes for CASSQEGRQLRYGYTF. V usage is TRBV4-1 and J usage is TRBJ1-2; D is uncertain. Germline lookup yields CDR1 MGHRA and CDR2 YSYEKL. This CDR3 contains 16 residues. V lost 0 bases and J lost 4, with 15 bases in between.

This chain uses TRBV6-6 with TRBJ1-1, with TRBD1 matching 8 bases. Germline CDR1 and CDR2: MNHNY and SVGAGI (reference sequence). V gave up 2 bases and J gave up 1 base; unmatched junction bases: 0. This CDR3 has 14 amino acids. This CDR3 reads CASSYDRGNTEAFF. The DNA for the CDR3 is TGTGCCAGCAGTTACGACAGGGGGAACACTGAAGCTTTCTTT.

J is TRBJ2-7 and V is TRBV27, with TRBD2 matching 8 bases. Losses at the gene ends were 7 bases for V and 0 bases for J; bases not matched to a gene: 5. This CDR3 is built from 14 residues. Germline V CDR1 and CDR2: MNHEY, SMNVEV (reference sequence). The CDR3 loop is CASTKSGSSYEQYF. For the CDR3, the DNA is TGTGCCAGCACAAAGAGCGGGAGCTCCTACGAGCAGTACTTC.

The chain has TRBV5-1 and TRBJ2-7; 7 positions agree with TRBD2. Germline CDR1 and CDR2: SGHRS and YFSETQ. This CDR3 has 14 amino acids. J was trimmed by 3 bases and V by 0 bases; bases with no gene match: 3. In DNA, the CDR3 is TGCGCCAGCAGCTTGGGGTCTAGCGGCTACGAGCAGTACTTC. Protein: CASSLGSSGYEQYF.

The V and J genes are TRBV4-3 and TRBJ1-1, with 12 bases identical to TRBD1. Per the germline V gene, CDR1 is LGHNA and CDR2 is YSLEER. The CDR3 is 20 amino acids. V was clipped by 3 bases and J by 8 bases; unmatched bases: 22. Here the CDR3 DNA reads TGCGCCAGCAGCCACAGCACAACGCCGGGACAGGGGGCCTGGGGTTTAGAAGCTTTCTTT. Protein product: CASSHSTTPGQGAWGLEAFF.

The DNA for the CDR3 is TGTGCCAGCTCCCGATCCGGGGATCCCGTGAAAAACATTCAGTACTTC. It is translated as CASSRSGDPVKNIQYF. The chain carries TRBV5-5 and TRBJ2-4; a possible D gene is TRBD2 (5 bases). CDR1 and CDR2 from the germline V gene are SGHKS and YYEKEE (reference sequence). The CDR3 extends over 16 amino acids. Between the trimmed V and J ends, which lost 7 bases and 4 bases, there was a span of 21 bases. The variable domain in full, with the rest retrieved from reference TRBV5-5 and TRBJ2-4, is DAGVTQSPTHLIKTRGQQVTLRCSPISGHKSVSWYQQVLGQGPQFIFQYYEKEERGRGNFPDRFSARQFPNYSSELNVNALLLGDSALYLCASSRSGDPVKNIQYFGAGTRLSVL.

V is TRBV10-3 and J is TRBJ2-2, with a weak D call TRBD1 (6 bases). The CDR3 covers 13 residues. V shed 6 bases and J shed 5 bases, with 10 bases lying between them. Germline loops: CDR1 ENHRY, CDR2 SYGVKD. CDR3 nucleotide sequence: TGTGCCATCAGCTTACAGGGAACCGGGGAGCTGTTTTTT. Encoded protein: CAISLQGTGELFF.

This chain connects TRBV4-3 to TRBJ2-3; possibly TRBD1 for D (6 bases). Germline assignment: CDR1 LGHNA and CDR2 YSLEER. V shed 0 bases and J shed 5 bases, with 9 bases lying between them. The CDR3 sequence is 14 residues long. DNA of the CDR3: TGCGCCAGCAGCCAAGATGTAGGGGGAGATACGCAGTATTTT. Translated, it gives CASSQDVGGDTQYF.

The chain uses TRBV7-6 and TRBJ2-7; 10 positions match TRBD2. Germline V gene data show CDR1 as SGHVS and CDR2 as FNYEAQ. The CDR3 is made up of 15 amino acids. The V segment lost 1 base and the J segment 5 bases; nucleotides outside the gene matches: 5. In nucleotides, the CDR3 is TGTGCCAGCAGCTTAGTAGCGGGAGGTTCCCACGAGCAGTACTTC. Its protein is CASSLVAGGSHEQYF.

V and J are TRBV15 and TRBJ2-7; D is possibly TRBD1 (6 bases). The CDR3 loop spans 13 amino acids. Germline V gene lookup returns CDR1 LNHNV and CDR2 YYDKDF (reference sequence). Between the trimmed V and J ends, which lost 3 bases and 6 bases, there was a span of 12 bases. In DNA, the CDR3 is TGTGCCACCAGCAGTGGACCAGGGGTCGAGCAGTACTTC. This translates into CATSSGPGVEQYF.

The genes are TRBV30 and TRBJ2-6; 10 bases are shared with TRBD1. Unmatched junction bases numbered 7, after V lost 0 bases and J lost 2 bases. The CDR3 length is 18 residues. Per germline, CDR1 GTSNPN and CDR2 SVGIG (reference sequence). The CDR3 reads CAWSVLWDRGAGANVLTF. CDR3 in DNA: TGTGCCTGGAGTGTACTGTGGGACAGGGGCGCTGGGGCCAACGTCCTGACTTTC.

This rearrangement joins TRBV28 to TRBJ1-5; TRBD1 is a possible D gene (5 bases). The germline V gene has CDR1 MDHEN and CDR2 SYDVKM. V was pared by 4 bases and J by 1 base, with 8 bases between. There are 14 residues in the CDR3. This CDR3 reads CASSWAGSNQPQHF. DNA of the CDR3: TGTGCCAGCAGTTGGGCAGGGAGCAATCAGCCCCAGCATTTT.

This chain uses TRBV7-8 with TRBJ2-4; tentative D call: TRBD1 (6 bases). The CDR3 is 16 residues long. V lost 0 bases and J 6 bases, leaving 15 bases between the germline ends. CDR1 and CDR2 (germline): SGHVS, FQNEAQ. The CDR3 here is CASSLAPRGYGNIQYF. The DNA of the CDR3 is TGTGCCAGCAGCTTAGCGCCCAGGGGTTACGGAAACATTCAGTACTTC.

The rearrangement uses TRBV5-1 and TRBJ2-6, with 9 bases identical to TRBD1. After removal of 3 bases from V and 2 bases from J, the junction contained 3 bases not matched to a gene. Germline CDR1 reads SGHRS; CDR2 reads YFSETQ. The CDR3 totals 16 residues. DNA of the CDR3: TGCGCCAGCAGCTCGACAGGGGGTGCTGGGGCCAACGTCCTGACTTTC. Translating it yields CASSSTGGAGANVLTF.

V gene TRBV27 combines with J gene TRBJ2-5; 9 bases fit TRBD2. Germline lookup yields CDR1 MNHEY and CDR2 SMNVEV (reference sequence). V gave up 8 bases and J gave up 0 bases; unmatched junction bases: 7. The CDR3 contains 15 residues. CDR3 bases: TGTGCCAGCGGGCGGGAGGGCCGGTACCAAGAGACCCAGTACTTC. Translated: CASGREGRYQETQYF.

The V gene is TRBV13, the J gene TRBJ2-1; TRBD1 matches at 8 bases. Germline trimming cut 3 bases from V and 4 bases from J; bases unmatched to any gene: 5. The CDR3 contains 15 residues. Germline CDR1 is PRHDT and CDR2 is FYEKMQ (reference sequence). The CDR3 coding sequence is TGTGCCAGCAGCTTTCGACAGGGGTTATACAATGAGCAGTTCTTC. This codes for CASSFRQGLYNEQFF.

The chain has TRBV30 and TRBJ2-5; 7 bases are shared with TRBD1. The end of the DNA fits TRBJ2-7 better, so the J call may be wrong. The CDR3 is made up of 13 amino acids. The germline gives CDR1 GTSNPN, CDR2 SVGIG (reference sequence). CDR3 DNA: TGTGCCTGGAGTGTATCAAGGACAGGCGAGCAGTACTTC. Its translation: CAWSVSRTGEQYF.

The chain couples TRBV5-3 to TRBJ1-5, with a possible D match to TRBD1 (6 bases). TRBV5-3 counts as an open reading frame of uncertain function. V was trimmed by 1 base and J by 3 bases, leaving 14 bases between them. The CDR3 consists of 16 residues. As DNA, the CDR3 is TGTGCCAGAAGCTTGTGGGTAGGGGGTCACAATCAGCCCCAGCATTTT. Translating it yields CARSLWVGGHNQPQHF.

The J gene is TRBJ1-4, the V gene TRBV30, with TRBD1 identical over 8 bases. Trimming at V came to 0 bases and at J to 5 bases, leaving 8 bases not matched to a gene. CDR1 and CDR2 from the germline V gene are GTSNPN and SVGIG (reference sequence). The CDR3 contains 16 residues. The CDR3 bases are TGTGCCTGGAGTGTACCCCTGGGACAGGTCAATGAAAAACTGTTTTTT. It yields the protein CAWSVPLGQVNEKLFF.

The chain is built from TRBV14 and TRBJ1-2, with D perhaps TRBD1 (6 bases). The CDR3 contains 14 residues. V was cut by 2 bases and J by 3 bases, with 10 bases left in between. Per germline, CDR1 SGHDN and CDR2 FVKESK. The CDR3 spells CASSQSDSHYGYTF. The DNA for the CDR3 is TGTGCCAGCAGCCAATCGGACAGTCACTATGGCTACACCTTC.

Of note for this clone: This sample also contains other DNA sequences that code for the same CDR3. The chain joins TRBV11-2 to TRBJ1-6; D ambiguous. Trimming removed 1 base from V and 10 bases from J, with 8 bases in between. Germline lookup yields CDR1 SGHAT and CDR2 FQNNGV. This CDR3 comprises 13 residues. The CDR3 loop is CASSLGRGSPLHF. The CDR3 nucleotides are TGTGCCAGCAGCTTAGGGAGAGGATCACCCCTCCACTTT.

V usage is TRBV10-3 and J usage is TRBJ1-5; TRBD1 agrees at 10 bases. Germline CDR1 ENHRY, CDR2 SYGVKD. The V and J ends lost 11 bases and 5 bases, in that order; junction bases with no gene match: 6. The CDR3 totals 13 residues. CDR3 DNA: TGTGCCGCCGGGACAGGGGCACATCAGCCCCAGCATTTT. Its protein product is CAAGTGAHQPQHF.

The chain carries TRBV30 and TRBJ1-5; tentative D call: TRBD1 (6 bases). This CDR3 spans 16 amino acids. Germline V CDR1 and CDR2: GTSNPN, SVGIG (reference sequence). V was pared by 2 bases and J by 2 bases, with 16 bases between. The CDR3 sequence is CAWSLTGFIGNQPQHF. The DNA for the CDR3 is TGTGCCTGGAGTCTTACAGGGTTCATAGGCAATCAGCCCCAGCATTTT.

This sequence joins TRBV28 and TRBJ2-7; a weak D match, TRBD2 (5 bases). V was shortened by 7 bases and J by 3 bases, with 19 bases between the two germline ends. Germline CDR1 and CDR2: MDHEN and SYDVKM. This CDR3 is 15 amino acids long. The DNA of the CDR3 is TGTGCCAGCATCCCTTTTTACGGGGTGGGCTACGAGCAGTACTTC. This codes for CASIPFYGVGYEQYF.